This T cell receptor beta chain was profiled in a study of blood T cell repertoires in COVID-19. Whole-study context: The United States, Italy and Spain were the sources of the acute and convalescent COVID-19 samples. T cells, B-cell-depleted T cells, or PBMCs provided the cDNA or gDNA that served as material.

Recruited during active infection, patients (from Seattle) were subsequently followed longitudinally. Original handling: Reference gene primer amplification in the assay estimated nucleated cell counts. Repertoires were generated with immunoSEQ multiplex PCR, while TCRdb's copy carries only in-frame clones and drops some. D and trimming were read from the DNA, whereas the V and J calls and clone size are those reported in that table. The table includes around 180,000 clones, over 75% detected once. Germline V gene data show CDR1 as ENHRY and CDR2 as SYGVKD. The CDR3 consists of 14 residues. V lost 2 bases to trimming and J lost 6 bases; unmatched junction nucleotides: 4.

This TCR came from a man older than 75 with COVID-19, enrolled during active disease. The chain carries TRBV10-3 and TRBJ1-5; 7 bases agree with TRBD1. The specimen was peripheral blood. The CDR3 DNA is TGTGCCATCAGTGAGAACAGGGGAGGTCAGCCCCAGCATTTT. The encoded protein is CAISENRGGQPQHF.